This TCR beta chain appears in the sequencing data of a study of T cell responses to AZD1222 COVID-19 vaccine. A word on this clone: The antigen is unknown.

Profiling relied on immunoSEQ multiplex PCR, and the TCRdb table lists in-frame clones only, not all of them. The table shows around 99,000 clones, with around nine tenths occurring only once. CDR1 is SGHNT and CDR2 is YYREEE in the germline V gene (reference sequence). The CDR3 runs to 13 residues. V was pared by 2 bases and J by 2 bases, with 4 bases between. Study-level points and caveats: Spike as a whole was targeted by vaccine-associated CD4 TCRs, dominant at 160-218 and 743-854. The donors showed a predominance of white British ancestry and of females, with possible underestimation of clonal diversity.

The chain links TRBV5-4 to TRBJ1-4; D remains ambiguous. The sample here was peripheral blood, taken on day 0 of AZD1222 vaccination. The source of this sequence is an adult in good health. CDR3 nucleotides: TGTGCCAGCAGCTTAAGTACTAATGAAAAACTGTTTTTT. This sequence encodes CASSLSTNEKLFF.